This T cell receptor (beta chain) comes out of a study of T cells in Graves' hyperthyroidism and ophthalmopathy. RNA transcripts gave rise to amplified TCR beta CDR3 regions. A set of HTBI primers served as the primers for a first-round RT-PCR of the TCR CDR3. Via MiXCR, TCRdb re-called the multiplex PCR reads, giving one row per CDR3 protein. The sample gives approximately 410,000 distinct CDR3 sequences, over 12% of which show up once; about 13% is in the top ten. Many counts were recorded for this clonotype. J gave up 9 bases and V 7 bases, and 9 bases lay outside the gene matches. This CDR3 region has 14 residues.

The specimen sequenced was blood. This sequence originates from a man younger than 30 with Graves' ophthalmopathy. The chain carries TRBV12-3 or TRBV12-4 and TRBJ2-1; 10 nucleotides align to TRBD1. CDR3 region: CASTPGQGFGEQFF. As DNA, the CDR3 is TGTGCCAGCACTCCGGGACAGGGGTTTGGTGAGCAGTTCTTC.